The rows below give T cell receptor beta chains drawn from one sample of a study of vaccination and CD4 T cells after COVID-19. TCRdb used MiXCR to reprocess the PCR reads, holding one entry per CDR3 protein. Of 15,000 or so distinct CDR3 sequences in the sample, around 60% were seen once. The antigens these receptors bind are not known. The sequencing sample was made of CD4+ T cells from blood, cultured in vitro. Receptor source: a human donor who had recovered from COVID-19. CDR3s include the opening cysteine and the closing phenylalanine or tryptophan. A D gene is named only where the DNA matches it firmly. A clone size is listed for some rows: how often the clone was seen (once, few, many), or a class if it is expanded.

size	D	V	J	CDR3	DNA
.	.	TRBV2	TRBJ1-2	CASRRDTYGYTF	TGTGCCAGCAGACGGGACACGTATGGCTACACCTTC
.	TRBD2	TRBV10-1	TRBJ2-7	CASSEGRSGRWEQYF	TGCGCCAGCAGTGAGGGACGGTCCGGGAGGTGGGAGCAGTACTTC
.	TRBD2	TRBV24-1	TRBJ2-3	CATSDFGGGRRADTQYF	TGTGCCACCAGTGATTTCGGCGGGGGGCGGAGGGCAGATACGCAGTATTTT
.	TRBD2	TRBV24-1	TRBJ2-1	CATSDHPGLAGTDSYNEQFF	TGTGCCACCAGTGACCACCCGGGACTAGCGGGAACCGACTCCTACAATGAGCAGTTCTTC
large	.	TRBV6-1	TRBJ2-3	CASTPGIGRGTDTQYF	TGTGCCAGCACCCCCGGAATAGGCCGAGGCACAGATACGCAGTATTTT
few	.	TRBV27	TRBJ2-7	CASSSLRGSYEQYF	TGTGCCAGCAGTTCCCTCCGCGGTTCCTACGAGCAGTACTTC
.	TRBD1	TRBV6-1	TRBJ1-5	CASSGIVRGLNQPQHF	TGTGCCAGCAGTGGAATCGTAAGGGGGCTCAATCAGCCCCAGCATTTT
.	.	TRBV20-1	TRBJ1-1	CSALKGGRGARTEAFF	TGCAGTGCACTGAAAGGGGGAAGGGGCGCGAGGACTGAAGCTTTCTTT
.	TRBD2	TRBV7-2	TRBJ2-3	CASSLGAGAGDTQYF	TGTGCCAGCAGCTTAGGGGCGGGAGCGGGAGATACGCAGTATTTT
.	TRBD2	TRBV6-1	TRBJ2-5	CASSPGLGYRQETQYF	TGTGCCAGCAGCCCCGGACTAGGTTATAGACAAGAGACCCAGTACTTC
once	TRBD1	TRBV7-9	TRBJ2-1	CASSPRQGPYNEQFF	TGTGCCAGCAGCCCAAGACAGGGGCCATACAATGAGCAGTTCTTC
once	.	TRBV7-3	TRBJ2-2	CASSLGDTGELFF	TGTGCCAGCAGCTTGGGGGACACCGGGGAGCTGTTTTTT
few	.	TRBV6-2/TRBV6-3	TRBJ1-5	CASSYSYASNQPQHF	TGTGCCAGCAGTTACTCATACGCTAGCAATCAGCCCCAGCATTTT
.	.	TRBV20-1	TRBJ2-3	CSANPHGSTDTQYF	TGCAGTGCTAACCCTCATGGGAGCACAGATACGCAGTATTTT
.	TRBD1	TRBV19	TRBJ2-2	CASSKTGDGELFF	TGTGCCAGTAGTAAGACAGGGGACGGGGAGCTGTTTTTT
.	.	TRBV6-1	TRBJ2-7	CASSEAFWGLGPYEQYF	TGTGCCAGCAGTGAAGCGTTCTGGGGGCTAGGGCCCTACGAGCAGTACTTC
.	.	TRBV19	TRBJ2-5	CASSSSQETQYF	TGTGCCAGTAGTTCCAGCCAAGAGACCCAGTACTTC
.	.	TRBV27	TRBJ2-1	CASSETSNKPFF	TGTGCCAGCAGTGAGACTAGTAATAAACCGTTCTTC
.	.	TRBV2	TRBJ1-6	CASSERLIGQVDSPLHF	TGTGCCAGCAGTGAACGCTTGATTGGGCAGGTAGATTCACCCCTCCACTTT
.	.	TRBV30	TRBJ1-2	CAWSVGNIWGYTF	TGTGCCTGGAGTGTAGGGAACATTTGGGGCTACACCTTC
once	.	TRBV14	TRBJ2-6	CASSHTTGANVLTF	TGTGCCAGCAGCCATACCACTGGGGCCAACGTCCTGACTTTC
few	.	TRBV6-4	TRBJ1-5	CASSDGRPKGQPQHF	TGTGCCAGCAGTGATGGACGGCCCAAAGGTCAGCCCCAGCATTTT
.	TRBD1	TRBV20-1	TRBJ1-6	CSARGDSSYNSPLHF	TGCAGTGCTAGGGGGGACAGCTCCTATAATTCACCCCTCCACTTT
.	.	TRBV30	TRBJ2-7	CAWSQSGSEQYF	TGTGCCTGGAGCCAATCAGGGTCCGAGCAGTACTTC
.	.	TRBV7-9	TRBJ2-5	CASSLGQNQAGETQYF	TGTGCCAGCAGCTTAGGACAGAACCAGGCGGGAGAGACCCAGTACTTC
once	TRBD1	TRBV7-2	TRBJ1-2	CASTRTGVGGYTF	TGTGCCAGCACCCGGACAGGAGTTGGCGGCTACACCTTC